This T cell receptor (beta chain) was captured by sequencing in a study of blood T cell repertoires in COVID-19. Study background: COVID-19 samples collected from the United States, Italy and Spain covered acute and convalescent phases. PBMCs, B-cell-depleted T cells, or T cells provided the cDNA or gDNA that made up the material.

CDR3 length: 15 amino acids. Germline V CDR1 and CDR2: MNHEY, SVGEGT. Germline trimming cut 5 bases from V and 9 bases from J; bases unmatched to any gene: 8. Authors' data handling: Counts of nucleated cells, estimated from reference gene primer amplification, were obtained. Repertoires were generated with immunoSEQ multiplex PCR, while TCRdb's copy carries only in-frame clones and drops some. Clone size and V and J calls were adopted from that table, with D and trimming inferred from the DNA. The sample lists 130,000 to 150,000 clones, 85% to 90% occurring once. The origin of this receptor is a man between 18 and 35 years old with COVID-19, enrolled during active disease. Sample: peripheral blood. The chain couples TRBV6-2 or TRBV6-3 to TRBJ2-1; TRBD2 aligns across 12 bases. The CDR3 DNA reads as TGTGCCAGCAGTCTTTTCCCACTAGCGGGAGGTGAGCAGTTCTTC. Amino acids: CASSLFPLAGGEQFF.